This TCR beta chain was captured in a study of control samples from healthy donors and cancer patients. Germline-derived CDR1 and CDR2 are MNHEY and SVGAGI. This CDR3 region has 13 residues. Trimming removed 7 bases at V and 2 bases at J, with 9 bases between. Using immunoSEQ multiplex PCR, the repertoire was profiled, and TCRdb retains in-frame clones only, with some absent. The data hold 75,000 to 90,000 clones, with roughly 84% observed a single time. The source of this sequence is a woman between 35 and 50 years old in good health. The sample comprised blood. The chain combines TRBV6-5 with TRBJ1-5; D is unresolved. CDR3 DNA sequence: TGTGCCAGCACCCGGTTTGGCAATCAGCCCCAGCATTTT. Translating it yields CASTRFGNQPQHF.